This T cell receptor beta chain was profiled in a study of TIL therapy for anti-PD-1-resistant metastatic lung cancer. The overall study: Tumor harvest preceded PD-1/PD-L1 blockade, followed by nivolumab treatment. Patients had a median age of about 50 years (range roughly 35-80).

Notes on this clone: Its antigen remains unknown.

The time point was: pre-treatment sample, taken before nivolumab and TIL therapy. This was the immunoSEQ v3 assay. Each library reached 2 million or so read pairs, or roughly 5-6.5 million at deep level. Sequenced by immunoSEQ multiplex PCR; TCRdb stores in-frame clones only, minus some. The sample has just under 60,000 clones, 69% seen once. Regarding the study as a whole: Infused TIL clonotypes partially replaced the baseline blood repertoire, then decayed over months.

The CDR3 length is 16 residues. Germline V gives CDR1 WSHSY, CDR2 SAAADI. V was pared by 8 bases and J by 7 bases, with 15 bases of the junction left unmatched. Here the sequenced sample was blood, taken at baseline. The TCR originated in a person aged 25-80 years with non-small cell lung cancer. V usage is TRBV10-2 and J usage is TRBJ2-1; 9 bases align to TRBD2. The CDR3: CASQFLGAGGRNEQFF. The CDR3 coding sequence is TGCGCCAGCCAGTTTTTAGGAGCGGGAGGAAGGAATGAGCAGTTCTTC.